Presented here are 26 T cell receptor beta chains from one specimen sequenced in a study of response to subunit inactivated influenza vaccine. TCRdb processed the RT-PCR reads anew with MiXCR; each CDR3 protein has one entry. The sample holds approximately 570,000 distinct CDR3 sequences, under 9% seen once. The specimen was PBMCs from blood, collected roughly 24 months after vaccination. The receptors shown here come from a man aged 45 to 70 who received an inactivated influenza vaccine.

The genes are TRBV5-1 and TRBJ2-1, with a possible D match to TRBD1 (6 bases). The V end was cut by 0 bases, the J end by 7 bases, with 14 bases between. Germline V CDR1 and CDR2: SGHRS, YFSETQ. The CDR3 runs to 15 residues. The CDR3 region has the DNA TGCGCCAGCAGCTTGGGACAGGCATCACGAAATGAGCAGTTCTTC. Its translation is CASSLGQASRNEQFF.

This clonotype was detected many times. V gene TRBV25-1 combines with J gene TRBJ1-1; D is perhaps TRBD1 (5 bases). The CDR3 contains 15 residues. Trimming shortened V by 5 bases and J by 0 bases, and 13 bases separated the two germline ends. Germline V gene lookup returns CDR1 MGHDK and CDR2 SYGVNS. The CDR3 loop reads CASSSRRGLNTEAFF. CDR3 in DNA: TGTGCCAGCAGTTCCCGAAGGGGTTTGAACACTGAAGCTTTCTTT.

This clonotype was detected ten times or more. This chain joins TRBV20-1 and TRBJ2-7; tentatively, D is TRBD1 (5 bases). The CDR3 has 13 residues. V gave up 2 bases and J gave up 4 bases, with 12 bases separating them. The germline V gene encodes CDR1 DFQATT and CDR2 SNEGSKA (reference sequence). The CDR3 spells CSARSPQGYEQYF. The CDR3 nucleotides are TGCAGTGCTAGATCTCCCCAGGGATACGAGCAGTACTTC.

In this sample, this clonotype turned up a few times. The rearrangement joins TRBV6-5 to TRBJ1-1, with unresolved D. With 4 bases removed from V and 2 bases from J, the gap between germline ends came to 11 bases. In germline, CDR1 is MNHEY, CDR2 SVGAGI. The CDR3 totals 14 residues. DNA of the CDR3: TGTGCCAGCAGTTTCCGACGGGGAAACACTGAAGCTTTCTTT. Translating it yields CASSFRRGNTEAFF.

The CDR3 protein is CASSPTGTTGELFF. The CDR3 nucleotides read TGCGCCAGCAGCCCCACCGGGACTACCGGGGAGCTGTTTTTT. The chain employs TRBV5-1 and TRBJ2-2; D might be TRBD2 (6 bases). The CDR3 has 14 residues. The germline CDR1 and CDR2 sequences are SGHRS and YFSETQ. V dropped 4 bases and J dropped 5 bases, with 12 bases sitting between them.

The chain has TRBV5-1 and TRBJ2-5; D is unclear. V lost 4 bases to trimming and J lost 2 bases, with 12 bases between them. Germline lookup yields CDR1 SGHRS and CDR2 YFSETQ. The CDR3 runs 14 residues. DNA of the CDR3: TGCGCCAGCAGCAGCCCCCGGCCTCAAGAGACCCAGTACTTC. This encodes CASSSPRPQETQYF.

The CDR3: CASSQTDRNTEAFF. DNA for the CDR3: TGTGCCAGCTCCCAAACTGACAGGAACACTGAAGCTTTCTTT. The chain employs TRBV18 and TRBJ1-1, with TRBD1 as a possible D gene (5 bases). Germline V gene lookup returns CDR1 KGHSH and CDR2 LQKENI. V was cut by 6 bases and J by 1 base, with 12 bases left in between. This CDR3 contains 14 residues.

This clonotype was detected only a few times. The gene calls are TRBV20-1 and TRBJ1-5, with a possible D match to TRBD1 (5 bases). The CDR3 has 16 amino acids. The germline CDR1 and CDR2 sequences are DFQATT and SNEGSKA (reference sequence). Trimming removed 1 base from V and 2 bases from J, with 15 bases in between. The CDR3 DNA reads as TGCAGTGCTAGAGCCGCGACGGGGGTAGGCAATCAGCCCCAGCATTTT. Translated, it gives CSARAATGVGNQPQHF.

There are a few counts of this clonotype. The V and J genes are TRBV9 and TRBJ1-4, with D perhaps TRBD1 (5 bases). There are 13 residues in the CDR3. From germline, CDR1 is SGDLS and CDR2 YYNGEE. V was cut by 2 bases and J by 11 bases, with 13 bases left in between. The CDR3 is CASSVHVRDKLFF. The CDR3 nucleotides read TGTGCCAGCAGCGTCCACGTCAGGGACAAACTGTTTTTT.

This clonotype has only a few counts. The V call is TRBV19, the J call TRBJ1-4, with 8 bases that match TRBD1. V trimming: 11 bases; J trimming: 12 bases; junction bases outside the gene matches: 8. The CDR3 has 11 residues. The germline V gene encodes CDR1 LNHDA and CDR2 SQIVND (reference sequence). The CDR3, as DNA: TGTGCCGGGGGGACAGGAGTGGAACTGTTTTTT. It translates to CAGGTGVELFF. The full variable domain, its missing parts supplied by reference TRBV19 and TRBJ1-4, is DGGITQSPKYLFRKEGQNVTLSCEQNLNHDAMYWYRQDPGQGLRLIYYSQIVNDFQKGDIAEGYSVSREKKESFPLTVTSAQKNPTAFYLCAGGTGVELFFGSGTQLSVL.

This clonotype was detected a few times. The chain has TRBV7-2 and TRBJ2-7; TRBD2 matches 12 bases. This CDR3 comprises 15 residues. The V segment lost 5 bases and the J segment 4 bases; nucleotides outside the gene matches: 6. CDR1 is SGHTA and CDR2 is FQGNSA in the germline V gene. DNA for the CDR3: TGTGCCAGCAGCATCCGACTAGCGGGGGATTACGAGCAGTACTTC. Translating gives CASSIRLAGDYEQYF.

Many counts were recorded for this clonotype. CDR3 nucleotides: TGCGCCAGCAGCCGGGGGACTAGCGGACGCAATGAGCAGTTCTTC. Translating it yields CASSRGTSGRNEQFF. This chain connects TRBV4-3 to TRBJ2-1, with 11 bases lining up with TRBD2. Germline lookup yields CDR1 LGHNA and CDR2 YSLEER. The CDR3 spans 15 residues. Trimming cost V 4 bases and J 6 bases; bases outside gene matches: 5.

This clonotype was recorded many times. This chain links TRBV20-1 with TRBJ2-3; D not resolved. CDR1 and CDR2 from the germline V gene are DFQATT and SNEGSKA (reference sequence). Trimming pared 6 bases from V and 4 bases from J, leaving 20 bases between. This CDR3 is 15 amino acids long. The CDR3 nucleotides are TGCAGTGCCTTGGTGGGATCCGGCGGCCCAGATACGCAGTATTTT. Protein sequence: CSALVGSGGPDTQYF.

The V and J genes are TRBV9 and TRBJ1-1, with D hard to call. V dropped 0 bases and J dropped 0 bases, with 9 bases sitting between them. The CDR3 loop spans 15 amino acids. CDR1 and CDR2 from the germline V gene are SGDLS and YYNGEE. CDR3 protein: CASSVGAGMNTEAFF. Written as DNA, the CDR3 is TGTGCCAGCAGCGTAGGGGCAGGCATGAACACTGAAGCTTTCTTT.

The V gene is TRBV7-6, the J gene TRBJ2-3; no firm D call. The CDR3 consists of 14 residues. In germline, CDR1 is SGHVS, CDR2 FNYEAQ. Between the trimmed V and J ends, which lost 5 bases and 2 bases, there was a span of 11 bases. The CDR3 reads CASSKMDFTDTQYF. The CDR3 DNA reads TGTGCCAGCAGCAAGATGGATTTCACAGATACGCAGTATTTT.

This clonotype was seen a few times. The rearrangement uses TRBV20-1 and TRBJ2-7, with a possible D match to TRBD2 (5 bases). Germline values: CDR1 DFQATT, CDR2 SNEGSKA (reference sequence). Deletions cut 7 bases from V and 6 bases from J, with 19 bases between. The CDR3 contains 13 residues. CDR3 nucleotide sequence: TGCAGTGGTGGTGGACCTAGCCCGGCCGAGCAGTACTTC. Translation gives CSGGGPSPAEQYF.

This clonotype was counted a few times. V usage is TRBV3-1 and J usage is TRBJ2-7; 7 nucleotides match TRBD1. Germline assignment: CDR1 LGHDT and CDR2 YNNKEL (reference sequence). The CDR3 contains 15 residues. The ends lost 1 base at V and 2 bases at J; junction bases unmatched: 5. CDR3 in amino acids: CASSQVGTATYEQYF. CDR3 DNA sequence: TGTGCCAGCAGCCAAGTGGGGACAGCGACCTACGAGCAGTACTTC.

This clonotype was observed a few times. The chain has TRBV5-1 and TRBJ2-5; 7 bases match TRBD1. J gave up 2 bases and V 5 bases, and 9 bases lay outside the gene matches. This CDR3 has 15 amino acids. Germline V gives CDR1 SGHRS, CDR2 YFSETQ. The CDR3 DNA is TGCGCCAGCAGGACAGGGCTCCTAGCTCAAGAGACCCAGTACTTC. Translated: CASRTGLLAQETQYF.

The chain employs TRBV7-2 and TRBJ2-1; D ambiguous. The CDR3 length is 13 residues. Germline loops: CDR1 SGHTA, CDR2 FQGNSA. V lost 4 bases to trimming and J lost 3 bases, with 7 bases between them. The CDR3 protein is CASSSPHYNEQFF. CDR3 in DNA: TGTGCCAGCAGCTCCCCGCACTACAATGAGCAGTTCTTC.

This chain connects TRBV7-2 to TRBJ1-1; no clear D. This CDR3 region has 16 residues. Deletions cut 4 bases from V and 0 bases from J, with 15 bases between. Germline loops: CDR1 SGHTA, CDR2 FQGNSA. The CDR3 bases are TGTGCCAGCAGCTCCGTTGGCAGCCTCATGAACACTGAAGCTTTCTTT. Amino acids: CASSSVGSLMNTEAFF.

This clonotype has a count of ten or more. The chain joins TRBV12-3 or TRBV12-4 to TRBJ2-2; D is unresolved. The ends were cut back, 3 bases at V and 4 bases at J, with 9 bases in the middle. CDR3 size: 14 residues. In DNA, the CDR3 is TGTGCCAGCAGTTTCCAGCTTGGCACCGGGGAGCTGTTTTTT. Its translation: CASSFQLGTGELFF.

This clonotype was found a few times. The chain recombines TRBV18 with TRBJ1-5; TRBD1 agrees at 7 bases. Germline assignment: CDR1 KGHSH and CDR2 LQKENI. With V trimmed by 5 bases and J by 4 bases, 11 bases remained unmatched. The CDR3 contains 16 residues. CDR3 region: CASSSLRDSSNQPQHF. CDR3 nucleotides: TGTGCCAGCTCATCACTCCGGGACAGCTCTAATCAGCCCCAGCATTTT.

The sample holds a few counts of this clonotype. CDR3 region: CASSLTQSYEQYF. CDR3 in DNA: TGTGCCAGCAGCTTAACACAGTCCTACGAGCAGTACTTC. The chain employs TRBV7-9 and TRBJ2-7; D ambiguous. Per germline, CDR1 SEHNR and CDR2 FQNEAQ (reference sequence). Trimming cost V 2 bases and J 1 base, with 6 bases left between them. The CDR3 runs to 13 residues.

This chain connects TRBV7-9 to TRBJ2-1, with 8 bases aligning to TRBD1. The CDR3 covers 15 residues. V shed 5 bases, J shed 4 bases, and the junction held 7 bases outside the gene matches. Germline V gives CDR1 SEHNR, CDR2 FQNEAQ (reference sequence). The CDR3 DNA reads as TGTGCCAGCAGCGCGGGACAGGACCTTTACAATGAGCAGTTCTTC. It is translated as CASSAGQDLYNEQFF.

The table lists this clonotype with a few counts. The genes are TRBV4-2 and TRBJ2-1, with 8 bases that match TRBD2. The CDR3 loop spans 18 amino acids. Germline values: CDR1 LGHNA, CDR2 YNFKEQ. V was pared by 5 bases and J by 5 bases, with 17 bases of the junction left unmatched. CDR3 DNA: TGTGCCAGCAGCGCATTTGTCGGGGGGGCGCTCGGGCACAATGAGCAGTTCTTC. Its translation: CASSAFVGGALGHNEQFF.

This clonotype has at least ten counts. The rearrangement joins TRBV29-1 to TRBJ1-4; D remains unclear. V dropped 0 bases and J dropped 7 bases, with 15 bases sitting between them. CDR1 is SQVTM and CDR2 is ANQGSEA in the germline V gene. This CDR3 region has 15 residues. The DNA of the CDR3 is TGCAGCGTTGAAGACTCAGGACCTGGAAGTGAAAAACTGTTTTTT. Its translation is CSVEDSGPGSEKLFF.